Presented here are 28 T cell receptor beta chains from one specimen sequenced in a study of control samples from healthy donors and cancer patients. Method: immunoSEQ multiplex PCR; TCRdb's copy keeps in-frame clones and lacks some. Of about 73,000 clones listed, under 90% are singletons. Material: PBMCs. Every receptor here comes from a man in his 60s with lung cancer.

This sequence joins TRBV6-5 and TRBJ1-2; D ambiguous. Looked up from germline, CDR1 is MNHEY and CDR2 is SVGAGI. V was pared by 3 bases and J by 2 bases, with 7 bases between. The CDR3 consists of 13 residues. CDR3 in amino acids: CASSYGQNYGYTF. CDR3 DNA: TGTGCCAGCAGTTATGGTCAAAACTATGGCTACACCTTC.

This clone came up a few times. The chain carries TRBV10-2 and TRBJ1-5; no clear D. CDR1 and CDR2 from the germline V gene are WSHSY and SAAADI. V was trimmed by 7 bases and J by 1 base, leaving 11 bases between them. CDR3 length: 14 residues. The CDR3 nucleotides read TGCGCCAGCACGGGGTTTGGGAGCAATCAGCCCCAGCATTTT. Protein sequence: CASTGFGSNQPQHF.

V usage is TRBV5-5 and J usage is TRBJ2-3, with unresolved D. Looked up from germline, CDR1 is SGHKS and CDR2 is YYEKEE (reference sequence). The length of the CDR3 is 11 residues. Trimming removed 4 bases from V and 2 bases from J, with 2 bases in between. The CDR3 DNA reads as TGTGCCAGCAGCAACACAGATACGCAGTATTTT. This gives the protein CASSNTDTQYF.

The chain joins TRBV11-1 to TRBJ1-1; no clear D gene. The germline CDR1 and CDR2 sequences are SGHAT and FQDESV (reference sequence). The CDR3 has 16 residues. Trimming cost V 4 bases and J 1 base, with 16 bases left between them. The chain's CDR3 is CASSSRVGMGNTEAFF. In DNA form, the CDR3 reads TGTGCCAGCAGCTCCCGTGTAGGGATGGGGAACACTGAAGCTTTCTTT.

The chain couples TRBV6-5 to TRBJ2-1; TRBD1 matches 9 bases. V shed 5 bases, J shed 5 bases, and the junction held 1 base outside the gene matches. CDR1 and CDR2 (germline): MNHEY, SVGAGI. This CDR3 has 13 residues. CDR3 nucleotide sequence: TGTGCCAGCAGTCGACAGGGGGACAATGAGCAGTTCTTC. It is translated as CASSRQGDNEQFF.

V and J are TRBV10-2 and TRBJ1-5; TRBD1 agrees at 9 bases. From germline, CDR1 is WSHSY and CDR2 SAAADI. The length of the CDR3 is 15 residues. The trim removed 6 bases at V and 4 bases at J, leaving 7 bases unmatched. The CDR3 DNA reads TGCGCCAGCAGCGATACAGGGGGCAGGAATCAGCCCCAGCATTTT. Residues: CASSDTGGRNQPQHF.

This chain's CDR3 is CASSGEGDTQYF. CDR3 in DNA: TGTGCCAGCAGTGGTGAGGGAGATACGCAGTATTTT. This sequence joins TRBV2 and TRBJ2-3, with D possibly being TRBD2 (5 bases). Germline V gene sequence: CDR1 SNHLY, CDR2 FYNNEI. This CDR3 is 12 amino acids long. Trimming took off 4 bases at V and 5 bases at J, with 7 bases between the two ends.

V and J are TRBV29-1 and TRBJ1-6; tentative D call: TRBD1 (6 bases). The CDR3 covers 15 residues. V was pared by 3 bases and J by 8 bases, with 17 bases between. Germline V CDR1 and CDR2: SQVTM, ANQGSEA. CDR3 region: CSVDRGGARDSPLHF. The CDR3 bases are TGCAGCGTTGATCGCGGGGGGGCTCGGGATTCACCCCTCCACTTT.

This chain connects TRBV5-1 to TRBJ2-2; 8 bases line up with TRBD2. V trimming: 3 bases; J trimming: 1 base; junction bases outside the gene matches: 8. This CDR3 contains 17 residues. Germline CDR1 is SGHRS and CDR2 is YFSETQ. CDR3 loop: CASSYGSGGVNTGELFF. CDR3 sequence (DNA): TGCGCCAGCAGCTACGGTTCCGGGGGGGTGAACACCGGGGAGCTGTTTTTT. Filled out from reference TRBV5-1 and TRBJ2-2, the complete variable domain reads KAGVTQTPRYLIKTRGQQVTLSCSPISGHRSVSWYQQTPGQGLQFLFEYFSETQRNKGNFPGRFSGRQFSNSRSEMNVSTLELGDSALYLCASSYGSGGVNTGELFFGEGSRLTVL.

The chain carries TRBV7-2 and TRBJ1-5; D unresolved. Trimming left V 5 bases short and J 9 bases short, with 11 bases between. The CDR3 covers 12 residues. CDR1 is SGHTA, CDR2 FQGNSA, per germline. The CDR3 is CASSAFIGPQHF. The CDR3 DNA follows: TGTGCCAGCAGCGCCTTTATCGGGCCCCAGCATTTT.

This chain joins TRBV5-1 and TRBJ1-1; D remains ambiguous. V shed 3 bases and J shed 3 bases, with 15 bases lying between them. The CDR3 spans 15 residues. Germline V CDR1 and CDR2: SGHRS, YFSETQ. In DNA, the CDR3 is TGCGCCAGCAGCTCATTCGTCGCGATGGACACTGAAGCTTTCTTT. Amino acid sequence: CASSSFVAMDTEAFF.

This sequence joins TRBV5-1 and TRBJ2-5, with TRBD1 identical over 11 bases. The CDR3 is 15 residues long. V gave up 4 bases and J gave up 1 base; unmatched junction bases: 3. The germline CDR1 and CDR2 sequences are SGHRS and YFSETQ. CDR3 nucleotides: TGCGCCAGCAGCGTTGGGACAGGGGGCCAAGAGACCCAGTACTTC. Protein: CASSVGTGGQETQYF.

The CDR3 is CASSFTITGNTGELFF. Written as DNA, the CDR3 is TGTGCCAGCAGCTTCACCATAACCGGGAACACCGGGGAGCTGTTTTTT. The chain employs TRBV5-8 and TRBJ2-2; the D is unclear. V was clipped by 2 bases and J by 1 base, with 12 bases between them. The CDR3 has 16 residues. Germline V lookup: CDR1 SGHTS, CDR2 YDEGEE.

The chain employs TRBV6-1 and TRBJ1-6; D is uncertain. Trimming stripped 6 bases from V and 0 bases from J, with 12 bases between. The CDR3 spans 16 residues. CDR1 is MNHNS, CDR2 SASEGT, per germline. The CDR3 DNA reads TGTGCCAGCAGCGAATCCGCTATCTCCTATAATTCACCCCTCCACTTT. Translated: CASSESAISYNSPLHF.

The CDR3 spells CASSLNVEKTTNEKLFF. The CDR3 region has the DNA TGCGCCAGCAGCTTGAACGTAGAGAAGACAACTAATGAAAAACTGTTTTTT. V is TRBV5-1 and J is TRBJ1-4; D gene uncertain. The CDR3 has 17 amino acids. Looked up from germline, CDR1 is SGHRS and CDR2 is YFSETQ. V lost 1 base to trimming and J lost 0 bases, with 13 bases between them. The full variable domain, its missing parts supplied by reference TRBV5-1 and TRBJ1-4, is KAGVTQTPRYLIKTRGQQVTLSCSPISGHRSVSWYQQTPGQGLQFLFEYFSETQRNKGNFPGRFSGRQFSNSRSEMNVSTLELGDSALYLCASSLNVEKTTNEKLFFGSGTQLSVL.

This clone was detected once. The V and J genes are TRBV5-1 and TRBJ1-2; TRBD1 is a possible D gene (5 bases). From germline, CDR1 is SGHRS and CDR2 YFSETQ. V lost 0 bases to trimming and J lost 7 bases, with 10 bases between them. The CDR3 consists of 13 residues. The CDR3 region has the DNA TGCGCCAGCAGCTTGGCCGGGGGGTTTGGCTACACCTTC. Translating gives CASSLAGGFGYTF. Full variable domain (outside the CDR3, taken from reference TRBV5-1 and TRBJ1-2): KAGVTQTPRYLIKTRGQQVTLSCSPISGHRSVSWYQQTPGQGLQFLFEYFSETQRNKGNFPGRFSGRQFSNSRSEMNVSTLELGDSALYLCASSLAGGFGYTFGSGTRLTVV.

The chain links TRBV10-3 to TRBJ2-7; possibly TRBD1 for D (5 bases). This CDR3 has 14 residues. Trimming stripped 0 bases from V and 7 bases from J, with 13 bases between. Germline assignment: CDR1 ENHRY and CDR2 SYGVKD. Here the CDR3 reads CAISESTARGEQYV. The CDR3 DNA sequence: TGTGCCATCAGTGAGTCGACGGCTAGGGGTGAGCAGTACGTC.

V is TRBV3-1 (or the pseudogene TRBV3-2) and J is TRBJ2-5, with TRBD1 as a possible D gene (5 bases). Germline-derived CDR1 and CDR2 are LGHDT and YNNKEL (reference sequence). V shed 4 bases and J shed 5 bases, with 17 bases lying between them. CDR3 length: 15 amino acids. The CDR3 bases are TGTGCCAGCAGCCCCGTAGCCAGGGTCTCGGAGACCCAGTACTTC. Protein sequence: CASSPVARVSETQYF.

The rearrangement links TRBV6-1 to TRBJ2-5; maybe TRBD2 (6 bases). Between the trimmed V and J ends, which lost 2 bases and 1 base, there was a span of 17 bases. Germline CDR1 and CDR2: MNHNS and SASEGT. This CDR3 comprises 17 residues. The CDR3 reads CASSERGRGKAQETQYF. For the CDR3, the DNA is TGTGCCAGCAGTGAAAGGGGTCGGGGGAAGGCCCAAGAGACCCAGTACTTC.

This clone appeared a few times. The chain is built from TRBV30 and TRBJ2-2; D tentatively reads TRBD1 or TRBD2 (6 bases each). Germline values: CDR1 GTSNPN, CDR2 SVGIG (reference sequence). The V end lost 4 bases, the J end lost 3 bases, and 15 bases lay between the germline ends. The CDR3 sequence is 15 residues long. CDR3: CAWMGKGGYTGELFF. For the CDR3, the DNA is TGTGCCTGGATGGGGAAGGGGGGCTACACCGGGGAGCTGTTTTTT.

This sequence joins TRBV6-5 and TRBJ2-7; D remains unclear. The CDR3 runs to 12 residues. Trimming took 10 bases from V and 2 from J, leaving 12 bases between them. Germline values: CDR1 MNHEY, CDR2 SVGAGI. The DNA for the CDR3 is TGTGCCACCCGGGTAGGAACCTACGAGCAGTACTTC. Its translation is CATRVGTYEQYF.

The chain links TRBV4-2 to TRBJ2-5; D remains ambiguous. Germline-derived CDR1 and CDR2 are LGHNA and YNFKEQ. The CDR3 is 15 amino acids. Trimming took 1 base from V and 1 from J, leaving 10 bases between them. CDR3 amino acids: CASSQGSVVQETQYF. As DNA, the CDR3 is TGTGCCAGCAGCCAAGGCTCCGTTGTCCAAGAGACCCAGTACTTC.

This clone was seen a handful of times. The V call is TRBV19, the J call TRBJ1-5; the D gene is possibly TRBD1 (5 bases). The ends were cut back, 3 bases at V and 2 bases at J, with 14 bases in the middle. CDR1 and CDR2 from the germline V gene are LNHDA and SQIVND (reference sequence). The CDR3 consists of 16 residues. Here the CDR3 reads CASSIVGAIGNQPQHF. CDR3 DNA: TGTGCCAGTAGTATCGTAGGGGCTATAGGCAATCAGCCCCAGCATTTT.

The V call is TRBV5-1, the J call TRBJ2-7; D call uncertain. The CDR3 totals 13 residues. In germline, CDR1 is SGHRS, CDR2 YFSETQ. The ends were cut back, 3 bases at V and 5 bases at J, with 12 bases in the middle. In nucleotides, the CDR3 is TGCGCCAGCAGCTATGACAAACCCCACGAGCAGTACTTC. Translating it yields CASSYDKPHEQYF.

This chain uses TRBV30 with TRBJ2-5; D assignment may be TRBD1 or TRBD2 (6 bases each). The V end was cut by 0 bases, the J end by 1 base, with 12 bases between. This CDR3 contains 15 residues. The germline gives CDR1 GTSNPN, CDR2 SVGIG (reference sequence). CDR3: CAWSVGGTTQETQYF. CDR3 bases: TGTGCCTGGAGTGTAGGGGGGACAACCCAAGAGACCCAGTACTTC.

This chain joins TRBV4-2 and TRBJ2-7, with a tentative D call TRBD2 (5 bases). The CDR3 covers 16 residues. Germline CDR1 is LGHNA and CDR2 is YNFKEQ. V was cut by 3 bases and J by 5 bases, with 20 bases left in between. CDR3 DNA sequence: TGTGCCAGCAGCCATTCCGCCGGGCCGGGGATCAACGAGCAGTACTTC. Translated, it gives CASSHSAGPGINEQYF.

The chain carries TRBV4-1 and TRBJ2-3; D gene unclear. The CDR3 contains 17 residues. Germline CDR1 is MGHRA and CDR2 is YSYEKL. V lost 0 bases and J lost 2, with 15 bases in between. CDR3 in amino acids: CASSQDVGRVNTDTQYF. Written as DNA, the CDR3 is TGCGCCAGCAGCCAAGATGTTGGTCGGGTAAACACAGATACGCAGTATTTT.

The chain combines TRBV27 with TRBJ2-1; TRBD1 or TRBD2 may be the D gene (5 bases each). Per germline, CDR1 MNHEY and CDR2 SMNVEV (reference sequence). The CDR3 has 14 amino acids. The ends were cut back, 7 bases at V and 4 bases at J, with 14 bases in the middle. The CDR3, as DNA: TGTGCCAGCACGACTGGGGGTCAATACAATGAGCAGTTCTTC. This sequence encodes CASTTGGQYNEQFF.